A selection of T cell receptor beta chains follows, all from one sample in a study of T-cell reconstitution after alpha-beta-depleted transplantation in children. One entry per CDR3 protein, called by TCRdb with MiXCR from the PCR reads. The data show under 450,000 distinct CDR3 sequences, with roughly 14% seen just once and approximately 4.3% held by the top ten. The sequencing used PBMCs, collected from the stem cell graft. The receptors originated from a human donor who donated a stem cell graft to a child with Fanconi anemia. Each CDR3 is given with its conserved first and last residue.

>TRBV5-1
CASSLEQGPDFNYGYTF
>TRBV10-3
CAIRGTVNNYGYTF
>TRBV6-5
CASSYGQGVGELFF
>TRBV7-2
CASSTHQDTQYF
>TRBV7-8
CASRRHEQGISTDTQYF
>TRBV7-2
CASSLWGALDTQYF
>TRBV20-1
CSAWTPGGPDTQYF
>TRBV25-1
CASRGGQGLDGANVLTF
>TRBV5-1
CASSPLGLAEQFF
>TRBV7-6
CASSRWTSGGTRTGELFF
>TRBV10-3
CAITQGIYGYTF
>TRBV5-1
CASRTYGGASDEQFF
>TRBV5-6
CASSFRADQPQHF